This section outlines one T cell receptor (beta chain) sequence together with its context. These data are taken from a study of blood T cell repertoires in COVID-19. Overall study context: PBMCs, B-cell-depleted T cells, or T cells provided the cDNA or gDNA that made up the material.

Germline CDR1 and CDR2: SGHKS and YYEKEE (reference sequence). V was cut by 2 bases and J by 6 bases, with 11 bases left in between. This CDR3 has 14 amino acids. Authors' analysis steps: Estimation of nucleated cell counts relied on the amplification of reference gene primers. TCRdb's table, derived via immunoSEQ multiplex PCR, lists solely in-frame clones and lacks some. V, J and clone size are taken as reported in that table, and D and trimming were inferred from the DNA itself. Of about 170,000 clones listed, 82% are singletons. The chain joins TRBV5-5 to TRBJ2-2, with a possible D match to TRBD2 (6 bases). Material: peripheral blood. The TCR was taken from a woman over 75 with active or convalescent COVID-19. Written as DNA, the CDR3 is TGTGCCAGCAGCTTACTCCCGGGGGCCGGGGAGCTGTTTTTT. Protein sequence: CASSLLPGAGELFF.